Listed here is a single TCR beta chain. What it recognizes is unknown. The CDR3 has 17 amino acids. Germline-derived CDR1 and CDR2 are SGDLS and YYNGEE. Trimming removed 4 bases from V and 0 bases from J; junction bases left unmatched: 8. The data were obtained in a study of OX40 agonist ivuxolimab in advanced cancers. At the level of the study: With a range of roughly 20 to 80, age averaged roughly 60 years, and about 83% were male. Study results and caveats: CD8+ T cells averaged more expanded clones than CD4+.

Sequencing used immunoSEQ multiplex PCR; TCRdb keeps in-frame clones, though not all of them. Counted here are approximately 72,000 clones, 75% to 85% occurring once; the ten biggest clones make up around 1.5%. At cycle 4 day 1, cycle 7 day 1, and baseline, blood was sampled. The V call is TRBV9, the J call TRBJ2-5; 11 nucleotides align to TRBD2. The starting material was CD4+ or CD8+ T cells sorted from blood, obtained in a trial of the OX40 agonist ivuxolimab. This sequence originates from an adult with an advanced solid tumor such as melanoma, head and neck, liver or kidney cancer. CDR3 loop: CASSLLGTSGNQETQYF. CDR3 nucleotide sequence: TGTGCCAGCAGCCTACTAGGGACTAGCGGAAACCAAGAGACCCAGTACTTC.